This TCR beta chain originates from a study of shared clonotypes between healthy human individuals. Study-wide results and limits: Despite large depth, rarefaction showed incomplete sorted-subset sequencing. Researchers sampled blood only, noting tissue repertoires likely differ.

Concerning this clone: Its antigen remains unidentified.

Caucasian adults living in Nashville, Tennessee, provided all samples. The germline gives CDR1 MNHEY, CDR2 SMNVEV (reference sequence). The ends were cut back, 7 bases at V and 4 bases at J, with 10 bases in the middle. The CDR3 runs 13 residues. The assay was immunoSEQ multiplex PCR, and TCRdb's table has in-frame clones only and misses some. The sample contains 2 million to 2.5 million clones, about nine tenths of which appear only once. The TCR was taken from a man between 18 and 29 years old in good health. Some clones in this sample may be carry-over from other donors' samples. The rearrangement uses TRBV27 and TRBJ1-4; tentatively, D is TRBD1 (6 bases). Input material: naive CD4+ T cells from PBMCs. The subset: CD45RA+ positively selected. The CDR3 is CASMGGNNEKLFF. The CDR3 DNA is TGTGCCAGCATGGGGGGCAATAATGAAAAACTGTTTTTT.